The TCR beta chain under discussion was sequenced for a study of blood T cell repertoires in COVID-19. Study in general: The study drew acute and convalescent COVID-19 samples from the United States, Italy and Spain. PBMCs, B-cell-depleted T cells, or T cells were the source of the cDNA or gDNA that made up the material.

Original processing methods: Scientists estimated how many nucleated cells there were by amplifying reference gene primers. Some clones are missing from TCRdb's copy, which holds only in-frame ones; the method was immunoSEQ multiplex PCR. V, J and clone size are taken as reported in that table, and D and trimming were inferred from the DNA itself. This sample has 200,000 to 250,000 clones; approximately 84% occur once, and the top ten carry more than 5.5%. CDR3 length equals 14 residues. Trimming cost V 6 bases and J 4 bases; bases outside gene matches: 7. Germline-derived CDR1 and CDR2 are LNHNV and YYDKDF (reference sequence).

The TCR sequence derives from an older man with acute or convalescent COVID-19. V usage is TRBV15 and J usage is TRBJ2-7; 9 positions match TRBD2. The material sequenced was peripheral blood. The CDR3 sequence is CATSGGRASYEQYF. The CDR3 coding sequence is TGTGCCACCAGTGGCGGGAGGGCCTCATACGAGCAGTACTTC.